Listed below are T cell receptor beta chains from one sample, sequenced in a study of CD8 T cells in ankylosing spondylitis. One entry per CDR3 protein results from TCRdb running MiXCR on the 5' RACE reads. The table includes 150,000 to 200,000 distinct CDR3 sequences, 15% to 20% detected once. The sequenced sample was blood, either unsorted or a sorted T cell fraction (not recorded which). The receptors were gathered from a male donor with ankylosing spondylitis or in good health (not recorded which). CDR3s include the opening cysteine and the closing phenylalanine or tryptophan. The D gene is left open where the match is weak. Size is stated for part of the rows, as once, few or many counts, or as a class when the clone is expanded.

D	J	V	size	CDR3	DNA
NA	TRBJ2-1	TRBV13	NA	CASSFASQPLFF	TGTGCCAGCAGCTTTGCCAGCCAGCCGTTATTCTTC
TRBD1	TRBJ2-7	TRBV3-1	many	CASSPFWDSLYEQYF	TGTGCCAGCAGCCCTTTTTGGGACAGCCTCTACGAGCAGTACTTC
TRBD1	TRBJ2-7	TRBV28	few	CASVAGQASYEQYF	TGTGCCAGCGTTGCGGGACAGGCTTCCTACGAGCAGTACTTC
TRBD1	TRBJ2-1	TRBV5-6	NA	CASSPDRPYSYNEQFF	TGTGCCAGCAGCCCGGACAGGCCCTATTCCTACAATGAGCAGTTCTTC
NA	TRBJ2-5	TRBV6-5	few	CASRFQGSKETQYF	TGTGCCAGCCGCTTCCAGGGGAGCAAAGAGACCCAGTACTTC
TRBD2	TRBJ2-1	TRBV5-1	few	CASSLDPGTSGRNEQFF	TGCGCCAGCAGCTTAGATCCTGGGACTAGCGGGAGGAATGAGCAGTTCTTC
NA	TRBJ1-2	TRBV5-1	many	CASSLGPGTDYGYTF	TGCGCCAGCAGCTTGGGGCCCGGGACGGACTATGGCTACACCTTC
TRBD1	TRBJ2-7	TRBV4-1	few	CASSRMDRGNRYEQYF	TGCGCCAGCAGCAGGATGGACAGGGGAAATCGCTACGAGCAGTACTTC
NA	TRBJ2-1	TRBV27	NA	CASSHYDNEQFF	TGTGCCAGCAGTCATTACGACAATGAGCAGTTCTTC
NA	TRBJ2-7	TRBV2	NA	CASSGVRDSSYEQYF	TGTGCCAGCAGTGGTGTGCGGGACAGCTCCTACGAGCAGTACTTC
TRBD1	TRBJ1-1	TRBV5-5	many	CASSLLLTGGTEAFF	TGTGCCAGCAGCTTGCTATTGACAGGGGGCACTGAAGCTTTCTTT
NA	TRBJ1-6	TRBV5-1	NA	CASSPTTSINNSPLHF	TGCGCCAGCAGCCCGACAACAAGCATCAATAATTCACCCCTCCACTTT
TRBD1	TRBJ1-4	TRBV6-1	NA	CASRIGQGGNEKLFF	TGTGCCAGCAGGATAGGACAGGGGGGAAATGAAAAACTGTTTTTT
TRBD2	TRBJ2-1	TRBV5-5	NA	CASSARLAGGRDEQFF	TGTGCCAGCAGCGCACGACTAGCGGGAGGACGCGATGAGCAGTTCTTC